This is a list of T cell receptor beta chains from one sample in a study of CD8+ T cells in alopecia areata. Here immunoSEQ multiplex PCR was the method, and the copy in TCRdb shows in-frame clones only, minus some. The data show some 190,000 clones, around 56% seen once. The sequencing here drew on CD4+ T cells sorted from blood, taken at week 4, from a patient treated with tofacitinib. The source is a human donor with alopecia areata. The CDR3 runs from the conserved cysteine through the conserved F or W. The D gene is left open where the match is weak. Size is omitted from some rows. Given values are once, few, many or a class for expanded clones.

d_call,clone_size,v_call,j_call,cdr3_nt,cdr3_aa
-,-,TRBV18,TRBJ2-1,TGTGCCAGCTCACCACCGGCAGGGGGGTACAATGAGCAGTTCTTC,CASSPPAGGYNEQFF
TRBD1,-,TRBV29-1,TRBJ1-2,TGCAGCGTCGGGACAGAGATCAACTATGGCTACACCTTC,CSVGTEINYGYTF
TRBD2,-,TRBV29-1,TRBJ2-3,TGCAGCGTTTCTTGGGCGGGAGGATCCACAGATACGCAGTATTTT,CSVSWAGGSTDTQYF
-,few,TRBV5-1,TRBJ2-6,TGCGCCAGCAGCCCCCTACCACCCGGGGCCAACGTCCTGACTTTC,CASSPLPPGANVLTF
TRBD2,-,TRBV19,TRBJ2-1,TGTGCCAGTAGCGGGGCCGGGACTAGCGGGGCGAATGAGCAGTTCTTC,CASSGAGTSGANEQFF
-,-,TRBV21-1,TRBJ1-3,TGTGCCAGCAGCAAAAGGGCAACCTCTGGAAACACCATATATTTT,CASSKRATSGNTIYF
-,-,TRBV9,TRBJ2-2,TGTGCCAGCAGTCGTGCAGGGAACACCGGGGAGCTGTTTTTT,CASSRAGNTGELFF
-,-,TRBV10-3,TRBJ2-2,TGTGCCATCAGTGATCGGGAGATGAACACCGGGGAGCTGTTTTTT,CAISDREMNTGELFF
-,-,TRBV29-1,TRBJ1-5,TGCAGCGTTGTGGTGGGCAATCAGCCCCAGCATTTT,CSVVVGNQPQHF
-,-,TRBV28,TRBJ2-5,TGTGCCACCGACCAAGCGGAGACCCAGTACTTC,CATDQAETQYF
-,-,TRBV29-1,TRBJ2-3,TGCAGCGTTGATAAGGACGCCACAGATACGCAGTATTTT,CSVDKDATDTQYF
TRBD1,-,TRBV7-2,TRBJ1-1,TGTGCCAGCAGCTCACTTGGACAGGGCGAGAACACTGAAGCTTTCTTT,CASSSLGQGENTEAFF
TRBD2,once,TRBV4-3,TRBJ2-5,TGCGCCAGCAGCCAGTCCCACGCGGGAGGGGGGGAGACCCAGTACTTC,CASSQSHAGGGETQYF
TRBD2,few,TRBV5-1,TRBJ2-3,TGCGCCAGCAGGACTAGCGGGGCCACAGATACGCAGTATTTT,CASRTSGATDTQYF
TRBD1,-,TRBV7-8,TRBJ2-1,TGTGCCAGCAGCCAGGACAGGGGCCAATACAATGAGCAGTTCTTC,CASSQDRGQYNEQFF
-,-,TRBV7-2,TRBJ1-5,TGTGCCAGCAGCTTACGGGGCGAGCAGCCCCAGCATTTT,CASSLRGEQPQHF
TRBD2,few,TRBV27,TRBJ2-3,TGTGCCAGCACCCTCCGACCAAAAGCGGGAGCAGATACGCAGTATTTT,CASTLRPKAGADTQYF
TRBD1,-,TRBV4-1,TRBJ2-7,TGCGCCAGCAGCCGTCAGACTGGACAGGGAACTGCCTACGAGCAGTACTTC,CASSRQTGQGTAYEQYF
TRBD1,-,TRBV6-5,TRBJ2-5,TGTGCCAGCAGTACAGGGGTAGGAAAGACCCAGTACTTC,CASSTGVGKTQYF
-,-,TRBV11-3,TRBJ2-3,TGTGCCAGCAGCTGGGGGGATACGCAGTATTTT,CASSWGDTQYF
TRBD1,-,TRBV30,TRBJ2-7,TGTGCCTGGGGTCGCCAAGGGGGCGTCTACGAGCAGTACTTC,CAWGRQGGVYEQYF
TRBD1,-,TRBV19,TRBJ2-1,TGTGCCAGTAGCGGACAGGGATTGCACAATGAGCAGTTCTTC,CASSGQGLHNEQFF
-,-,TRBV7-9,TRBJ1-5,TGTGCCAGCAGCTTAGGGGATCAGCCCCAGCATTTT,CASSLGDQPQHF
TRBD2,-,TRBV4-2,TRBJ2-1,TGTGCCAGCAGCCAAGTCCTAGCGGGAGCCAATGAGCAGTTCTTC,CASSQVLAGANEQFF
TRBD1,-,TRBV7-3,TRBJ1-1,TGTGCCAGCAGCTTGCCGGGACAGGGCCGGGCTGAAGCTTTCTTT,CASSLPGQGRAEAFF
-,few,TRBV30,TRBJ1-5,TGTGCCTGGAGTACCGGGACAAGCAATCAGCCCCAGCATTTT,CAWSTGTSNQPQHF
-,-,TRBV30,TRBJ1-1,TGTGCCTGGAGTCCAGGAGAGGGGGAAACTTTCTTT,CAWSPGEGETFF
TRBD1,-,TRBV5-6,TRBJ1-2,TGTGCCAGCAGCTTGGACAGGGGAAGCTATGGCTACACCTTC,CASSLDRGSYGYTF
-,-,TRBV29-1,TRBJ2-7,TGCAGCGTTGGTGGTCAGTACGAGCAGTACTTC,CSVGGQYEQYF
-,-,TRBV29-1,TRBJ2-3,TGCAGCGTTGTCCCGATAGGACGAGATACGCAGTATTTT,CSVVPIGRDTQYF
TRBD2,-,TRBV4-2,TRBJ2-3,TGTGCCAGTGTTAGCGGGAGTACAGATACGCAGTATTTT,CASVSGSTDTQYF
TRBD1,-,TRBV5-1,TRBJ2-5,TGCGCCAGCAGCGGGGACAGGGGCGTCTGGGAGCAGTACTTC,CASSGDRGVWEQYF
TRBD2,-,TRBV29-1,TRBJ2-7,TGCAGCGTTGAAGTAGGACTAGCGGACTACGAGCAGTACTTC,CSVEVGLADYEQYF
-,-,TRBV4-2,TRBJ2-7,TGTGCCAGCAGCCAAGATAATGGCGCGAGAGGTAACTACGAGCAGTACTTC,CASSQDNGARGNYEQYF
-,-,TRBV2,TRBJ2-1,TGTGCCAGCAGTGGGGCCAGCGGGTACAATGAGCAGTTCTTC,CASSGASGYNEQFF
-,few,TRBV7-9,TRBJ1-1,TGTGCCAGCAGCTACTCCCTGACAGGTCAATTGAACACTGAAGCTTTCTTT,CASSYSLTGQLNTEAFF
TRBD2,-,TRBV5-4,TRBJ2-7,TGTGCCAGCAGCAGCCTGGGAACGGGGGGCGAGCAGTACTTC,CASSSLGTGGEQYF
-,-,TRBV30,TRBJ2-7,TGTGCCTGGAGTTTTGGCGTGAGCTACGAGCAGTACTTC,CAWSFGVSYEQYF
-,-,TRBV29-1,TRBJ2-7,TGCAGCGTTGAATTGGAACCAGGGGTGCAGTACTTC,CSVELEPGVQYF
-,-,TRBV27,TRBJ2-6,TGTGCCAGCAGGCCCGAAAACTCTGGGGCCAACGTCCTGACTTTC,CASRPENSGANVLTF
-,-,TRBV29-1,TRBJ1-1,TGCAGCGTAGTAAGGTTTTACACTGAAGCTTTCTTT,CSVVRFYTEAFF
-,-,TRBV21-1,TRBJ1-1,TGTGCCAGCGGCGCCCAAAATTGGGGACAGGGTCGGCCTAAGACTGAAGCTTTCTTT,CASGAQNWGQGRPKTEAFF
TRBD2,-,TRBV7-8,TRBJ2-1,TGTGCCAGCAGCTTAGGCGGGGGGACTCACTCCTACAATGAGCAGTTCTTC,CASSLGGGTHSYNEQFF
TRBD1,-,TRBV6-5,TRBJ2-7,TGTGCCAGCAGCCGCGGACAGGGCTACGAGCAGTACTTC,CASSRGQGYEQYF